These T cell receptor beta chains were read from a single sample in a study of tumor and adjacent non-tumor tissue in lung cancer. TCRdb used MiXCR to reprocess the multiplex PCR reads, holding one entry per CDR3 protein. Of roughly 200,000 distinct CDR3 sequences in the sample, over 55% were seen once. Sequencing input: lung tumor tissue. Receptors originate from a man aged 55-75 years with non-small cell lung cancer. CDR3s include the opening cysteine and the closing phenylalanine or tryptophan. A D gene is named only where the DNA matches it firmly. Size is stated for part of the rows, as once, few or many counts, or as a class when the clone is expanded.

NA	14	TRBV11-2	TRBJ2-7	NA	TGTGCCAGCAGCCTAGGACAGTTCTCCTACGGGCAGTACTTC	CASSLGQFSYGQYF
TRBD1	13	TRBV29-1	TRBJ1-5	NA	TGCGGCGTTCCGGACAGGGGGGCTCAGCCCCAGCATTTT	CGVPDRGAQPQHF
NA	14	TRBV5-1	TRBJ2-7	NA	TGCGCCAGCAGCGCCAGCCTGTCGGGCTACGAACAGGACTTC	CASSASLSGYEQDF
NA	15	TRBV4-3	TRBJ2-7	few	TGCGCCAGCAGCCAAGCGGCTAGCGTGGGTTACGAGCAGTACTTT	CASSQAASVGYEQYF
NA	15	TRBV13	TRBJ2-2	NA	TGTACCAGCAGCTTACCCGGGGGCGCCGTCGGGGAGCTGTTTTTT	CTSSLPGGAVGELFF
NA	15	TRBV5-4	TRBJ2-7	NA	TGTGCCAGCAGCTTGGCCGGTACGGTCTCCTACGAGCAGAATTTC	CASSLAGTVSYEQNF
NA	12	TRBV4-1	TRBJ2-1	NA	TGCGCTAGCAGCCAGAGCTACAAAGATCAGTTCTTC	CASSQSYKDQFF
NA	17	TRBV7-2	TRBJ2-3	NA	TGTGCCAGCAGCTTAGAACGGCGGACGGCTAGCACAGATACGCAGTATTTT	CASSLERRTASTDTQYF
NA	11	TRBV20-1	TRBJ2-5	many	TGCAGTGCTAGAGTACCGGATACACCGTACTTC	CSARVPDTPYF
NA	13	TRBV3-1	TRBJ1-5	NA	TGTACCAGCAGCCAAGAGGGTCGGGGCCCCCAGCATTTT	CTSSQEGRGPQHF
NA	18	TRBV6-1	TRBJ1-1	NA	TGTACCAGCAGTGAAAGGTCTAGAGGGCTCAGAGGGAACACTGAAGCTTTCTTT	CTSSERSRGLRGNTEAFF
TRBD2	16	TRBV11-2	TRBJ2-1	once	TGTGCCAGCGGCTTATCGGGGGGGCCTGCTGTAAATGAACAGTTCTTC	CASGLSGGPAVNEQFF
NA	15	TRBV5-4	TRBJ2-5	NA	TGTGCCAGCAGCCCCACACTCGGGAGCCAAGAGACCCAGTACTTC	CASSPTLGSQETQYF
NA	14	TRBV7-9	TRBJ2-3	NA	TGTGCCAGCAGCTTCACAGGGGGGGTGGATACGCAGTATTTT	CASSFTGGVDTQYF
NA	14	TRBV6-1	TRBJ2-3	NA	TGTGCCAGCAGTGAAATGCGGGATGTGGCTACGCAGTATTTT	CASSEMRDVATQYF
NA	14	TRBV25-1	TRBJ2-5	NA	TGTGCCAGCAGTGGGCGGCTGGTCCAAGAGACCCAGTACTTC	CASSGRLVQETQYF
NA	13	TRBV10-2	TRBJ1-2	NA	NA	CASSVGRGSGYTF
TRBD1	16	TRBV6-5	TRBJ1-2	NA	TGTGCCAGCAGTTACACGGGAGCAGGGGGGAACTATGGCTACACCTTC	CASSYTGAGGNYGYTF
NA	15	TRBV12-5	TRBJ2-1	NA	TGTGCTAGTGGTTTGGACCAAGGGGGGGCCTTGGTGCAGTTCTTC	CASGLDQGGALVQFF
NA	18	TRBV11-2	TRBJ2-1	NA	TGTGCCAGCAGCTCCGCCATAGTGGGGGAATCCTCCTACAATGAGCAGTTCTTC	CASSSAIVGESSYNEQFF
NA	13	TRBV20-1	TRBJ2-3	NA	TGCAGTGCTAGTTTGTGGGGCACATTTACGCAGTATTTT	CSASLWGTFTQYF
NA	14	TRBV20-1	TRBJ2-7	NA	TGCAGTGCTAGACCCCACGGACGGAGCTACGAGCAGTACTTC	CSARPHGRSYEQYF
NA	16	TRBV11-2	TRBJ2-5	NA	TGTGCGAGCAGCACCACAAAGGGGGGGCCAAAGGAGACCCAGTACTTC	CASSTTKGGPKETQYF
NA	15	TRBV4-2	TRBJ1-2	NA	TGTGCCAGTAGCCAAGATGTGGCGGATAACTATGGTTACACCTTC	CASSQDVADNYGYTF
NA	24	TRBV4-2	TRBJ1-6	NA	TGTGCCAGCAGCCAAGATCCCAACCGATTAGTATTATGGGGACTGGGCTCCTATAATTCACCCCTCCACTTT	CASSQDPNRLVLWGLGSYNSPLHF
TRBD1	15	TRBV2	TRBJ1-4	NA	TGTGCCAGCATGCCTGGACAGGGGGCGAGAGAAAAACTGTTTTTT	CASMPGQGAREKLFF
NA	15	TRBV5-6	TRBJ1-5	once	TGTGCCAGCAGCATCTACCATGGACCCAGGCAGCCCCAGCATTTT	CASSIYHGPRQPQHF
NA	11	TRBV20-1	TRBJ1-2	once	TGCAGTACTAGAAAAAGGCGAGGCTACACCTTC	CSTRKRRGYTF
TRBD1	15	TRBV4-1	TRBJ2-7	NA	TGCGCCAGCAGCCAGGCCAGGACAGGGAAGTACGAACAGTACTTC	CASSQARTGKYEQYF
TRBD1	15	TRBV7-9	TRBJ2-5	NA	TGTGCCAGCAGCGCACCCGGGACAGGTGAAGAGACCCAGTACTTC	CASSAPGTGEETQYF
NA	14	TRBV11-2	TRBJ2-6	NA	TGTGACAGCAGCCCTATCTCTGGGGTCAACGTGCTGACTTTC	CDSSPISGVNVLTF
TRBD1	16	TRBV30	TRBJ1-2	NA	TGTGCCTGGAGTCGGGACAGGGGGAGAGACGGCTATGTCTACACCTTC	CAWSRDRGRDGYVYTF
NA	14	TRBV20-1	TRBJ2-7	many	TGCAGTGCTAGAGGAGGGGCGAAGACCTACGAGCAGTACTTC	CSARGGAKTYEQYF
TRBD1	15	TRBV12-3/TRBV12-4	TRBJ2-5	NA	TGTGCCAGCAGTCGACAGGGCGTTGATTCAGAGACTCAGTACTTC	CASSRQGVDSETQYF
NA	11	TRBV11-3	TRBJ2-1	NA	TGTGCCAGCGCAGGTGAGTATGGGCAGTTCTTC	CASAGEYGQFF
NA	14	TRBV20-1	TRBJ2-1	NA	TGCACTGCCTCAGCTGGAGGGATCTACAATGAGCAGTTCTTC	CTASAGGIYNEQFF
NA	14	TRBV29-1	TRBJ2-5	NA	NA	CSVGEGSLGETQHF
TRBD1	15	TRBV5-5	TRBJ1-5	few	TGTGCCAGCAGCGGGGGGACAGGGGACAATCAGCCCCAGCATTTT	CASSGGTGDNQPQHF
TRBD1	18	TRBV6-1	TRBJ2-4	once	TGTGCCCGCACCCGCCGGGACAGGGAACTCGTACCCAAAAACATTCAGTACTTC	CARTRRDRELVPKNIQYF
NA	13	TRBV29-1	TRBJ1-1	once	TGCAGCATTAACAGGGATCTCGGCACTGACGCTTTCTTT	CSINRDLGTDAFF
NA	14	TRBV6-6	TRBJ1-1	NA	TGTGCCAGCAGTTTGGGCCAGGGATACACTGAAGCTTTCTTT	CASSLGQGYTEAFF
NA	15	TRBV6-5	TRBJ2-7	NA	TGTGGCAGCGGCAATGGGGCAGTCACCCGCTACGAGCAGTACTTC	CGSGNGAVTRYEQYF
TRBD2	16	TRBV4-2	TRBJ2-3	NA	TGTGCCAGCAGCCAAGGGTTAGCGGGGGGAGTAGATACGCAGTATTTT	CASSQGLAGGVDTQYF
NA	15	TRBV12-3/TRBV12-4	TRBJ1-1	NA	TGTGCCAGCAGGGGTACGGGGGAGAGCGACACTGAAGCTTTCTTT	CASRGTGESDTEAFF
TRBD1	14	TRBV12-3/TRBV12-4	TRBJ1-4	NA	TGTGCCAGCTGCGAAGGGGGCGTCCACGAAAAACTGGTTTTT	CASCEGGVHEKLVF
TRBD1	15	TRBV6-2/TRBV6-3	TRBJ1-2	many	TGTGCCAGCAGCGGGCCGGACAGGGGCGACTATGGCTACACCTTC	CASSGPDRGDYGYTF
NA	13	TRBV6-5	TRBJ1-2	many	TGTGCCAGCAGTTACGGTCTGGGGTCTGGCTACACCTTC	CASSYGLGSGYTF
NA	17	TRBV20-1	TRBJ1-2	NA	TGCAGTGCTCAGGCGGGACACCGGCAGGTTTGGGTCAATGGCTACACCTTC	CSAQAGHRQVWVNGYTF
TRBD2	17	TRBV9	TRBJ2-1	few	TGTGCCAGCAGCGTAGGTAGCGGGAGGGCCGGCTACAATGAGCAGTTCTTC	CASSVGSGRAGYNEQFF